This T cell receptor beta chain derives from a study of CD8 T cells in Susac syndrome. When the RNA was reverse transcribed, random hexamers were used with an input of about 0.5 to 1 ug. Across 54 Vbeta and 13 Jbeta, immunoSEQ multiplex PCR amplified TCR beta CDR3. One entry per CDR3 protein results from TCRdb running MiXCR on the immunoSEQ multiplex PCR reads. The sample contains about 49,000 distinct CDR3 sequences, approximately 93% of which appear only once. Germline V gives CDR1 SGHTA, CDR2 FQGNSA. The CDR3 runs to 13 residues. V was pared by 5 bases and J by 4 bases, with 11 bases between. TCR beta sequencing covered blood CD8+ and CD4+ T cells. Healthy donors constituted the control group, matched for age and sex. TEMRA cells were FACS-enriched, while CD8+ and CD4+ T cells were negatively isolated.

This chain connects TRBV7-2 to TRBJ1-1, with a possible D match to TRBD1 (6 bases). What was sequenced was CD8+ T cells from PBMCs. The source of this sequence is a human donor in good health. This chain's CDR3 is CASSMGGATEAFF. The CDR3 nucleotides read TGTGCCAGCAGCATGGGGGGGGCCACTGAAGCTTTCTTT.